Below are 19 T cell receptor beta chains sequenced from a single sample in a study of blood T cell repertoires in COVID-19. Data came from immunoSEQ multiplex PCR; TCRdb stores just in-frame clones and leaves some out. The top ten clones hold roughly 5.5% of a sample with about 200,000 clones, more than 75% of them seen once. Sequenced sample: peripheral blood. The receptors here all came from a woman in her sixties or seventies with COVID-19, enrolled during active disease.

J is TRBJ2-3 and V is TRBV30; tentative D call: TRBD2 (5 bases). V gave up 4 bases and J gave up 1 base, with 24 bases separating them. The CDR3 runs to 18 residues. Germline V gene lookup returns CDR1 GTSNPN and CDR2 SVGIG (reference sequence). CDR3 in amino acids: CAWKSVGRPGLGTDTQYF. CDR3 coding DNA: TGTGCCTGGAAATCGGTAGGGCGCCCGGGGTTAGGCACAGATACGCAGTATTTT.

This chain uses TRBV18 with TRBJ1-4; unclear D gene. Germline CDR1 is KGHSH and CDR2 is LQKENI. V lost 0 bases, J lost 7 bases, and 6 bases lay in between. The length of the CDR3 is 13 residues. The CDR3 DNA sequence: TGTGCCAGCTCACCACCAGGCGGTGAAAAACTGTTTTTT. This sequence encodes CASSPPGGEKLFF. The full variable domain, its missing parts supplied by reference TRBV18 and TRBJ1-4, is NAGVMQNPRHLVRRRGQEARLRCSPMKGHSHVYWYRQLPEEGLKFMVYLQKENIIDESGMPKERFSAEFPKEGPSILRIQQVVRGDSAAYFCASSPPGGEKLFFGSGTQLSVL.

V usage is TRBV10-1 and J usage is TRBJ1-1; tentative D call: TRBD1 (6 bases). Germline-derived CDR1 and CDR2 are WNHNN and SYGVQD (reference sequence). The CDR3 extends over 13 amino acids. V lost 2 bases to trimming and J lost 8 bases, with 12 bases between them. The CDR3 DNA reads TGCGCCAGCAGTGAGGGTCAGGGGCGCGAAGCTTTCTTT. This sequence encodes CASSEGQGREAFF.

This chain connects TRBV28 to TRBJ2-2; 9 bases align to TRBD1. V shed 3 bases and J 5 bases; nucleotides not matched to a gene: 7. CDR3 length: 16 amino acids. CDR1 and CDR2 from the germline V gene are MDHEN and SYDVKM. CDR3 DNA: TGTGCCAGCAGTTTCCGGGGGACAGGGAAGACCGGGGAGCTGTTTTTT. It specifies CASSFRGTGKTGELFF.

The V gene is TRBV10-1, the J gene TRBJ2-5, with D perhaps matching TRBD2 (5 bases). This CDR3 has 15 residues. In germline, CDR1 is WNHNN, CDR2 SYGVQD (reference sequence). V shed 0 bases and J shed 5 bases, with 13 bases lying between them. CDR3 DNA sequence: TGCGCCAGCAGTGAGTCGAGTCGGCGCGGGGAGACCCAGTACTTC. It codes for CASSESSRRGETQYF.

The CDR3 coding sequence is TGTGCCAGTAGTCCCCAATCGGTTCAAAATTCACCCCTCCACTTT. Translation gives CASSPQSVQNSPLHF. V gene TRBV19 combines with J gene TRBJ1-6; D remains unclear. The germline V gene encodes CDR1 LNHDA and CDR2 SQIVND (reference sequence). The CDR3 is 15 residues long. Trimming removed 5 bases at V and 7 bases at J, with 15 bases between.

The V gene is TRBV7-8, the J gene TRBJ1-5; TRBD1 aligns across 7 bases. Unmatched junction bases numbered 5, after V lost 1 base and J lost 5 bases. The CDR3 sequence is 15 residues long. Germline V gene sequence: CDR1 SGHVS, CDR2 FQNEAQ. CDR3 amino acids: CASSLDRGPYQPQHF. In nucleotides, the CDR3 is TGTGCCAGCAGCTTAGACAGGGGCCCCTATCAGCCCCAGCATTTT.

The rearrangement joins TRBV10-3 to TRBJ2-3; a weak D match, TRBD2 (7 bases). Germline V CDR1 and CDR2: ENHRY, SYGVKD. This CDR3 has 15 amino acids. Trimming shortened V by 2 bases and J by 3 bases, and 12 bases separated the two germline ends. The CDR3 here is CAISEKGGGTDTQYF. The CDR3 coding sequence is TGTGCCATCAGTGAGAAAGGGGGGGGTACAGATACGCAGTATTTT.

The chain combines TRBV7-2 with TRBJ1-5; 7 bases line up with TRBD1. The CDR3 sequence is 15 residues long. V shed 1 base and J 5 bases; nucleotides not matched to a gene: 5. The germline V gene has CDR1 SGHTA and CDR2 FQGNSA. The CDR3 nucleotides are TGTGCCAGCAGCTTAGTAGGAGGGGGCGATCAGCCCCAGCATTTT. It is translated as CASSLVGGGDQPQHF.

This chain joins TRBV24-1 and TRBJ2-2, with D possibly being TRBD2 (6 bases). Trimming removed 6 bases from V and 5 bases from J, with 6 bases in between. Germline V gives CDR1 KGHDR, CDR2 SFDVKD. The CDR3 is 12 residues long. The CDR3 DNA reads TGTGCCACCAGTCGGGGGACCGGGGAGCTGTTTTTT. Translated: CATSRGTGELFF.

The rearrangement joins TRBV6-6 to TRBJ2-7; possibly TRBD1 for D (6 bases). The CDR3 spans 16 residues. V dropped 0 bases and J dropped 1 base, with 13 bases sitting between them. The germline CDR1 and CDR2 sequences are MNHNY and SVGAGI (reference sequence). DNA of the CDR3: TGTGCCAGCAGTTACTCTTGGGGGCAGAGGTCCTACGAGCAGTACTTC. It encodes CASSYSWGQRSYEQYF.

The chain is built from TRBV6-2 or TRBV6-3 and TRBJ1-1, with D perhaps matching TRBD1 (5 bases). Trimming left V 5 bases short and J 2 bases short, with 9 bases between. The CDR3 sequence is 13 residues long. Germline V gene lookup returns CDR1 MNHEY and CDR2 SVGEGT. The CDR3 sequence: CASSLTDNTEAFF. As DNA, the CDR3 is TGTGCCAGCAGTCTGACAGATAACACTGAAGCTTTCTTT.

The sample holds one count of this clone. J is TRBJ1-2 and V is TRBV28; TRBD1 matches 7 bases. Germline V gene sequence: CDR1 MDHEN, CDR2 SYDVKM. The CDR3 is 14 amino acids. With V trimmed by 10 bases and J by 5 bases, 13 bases remained unmatched. The CDR3 region has the DNA TGTGCCACCGACCCCCAGGGGGTACAGTATGGCTACACCTTC. This gives the protein CATDPQGVQYGYTF.

The rearrangement links TRBV14 to TRBJ1-2; 12 bases fit TRBD1. V was pared by 3 bases and J by 4 bases, with 0 bases of the junction left unmatched. CDR3 length: 14 residues. Germline loops: CDR1 SGHDN, CDR2 FVKESK. The CDR3 DNA reads TGTGCCAGCAGCCAGGGACAGGGGGCCTATGGCTACACCTTC. Amino acid sequence: CASSQGQGAYGYTF. Variable domain in full (rest from reference TRBV14 and TRBJ1-2): EAGVTQFPSHSVIEKGQTVTLRCDPISGHDNLYWYRRVMGKEIKFLLHFVKESKQDESGMPNNRFLAERTGGTYSTLKVQPAELEDSGVYFCASSQGQGAYGYTFGSGTRLTVV.

This chain uses TRBV27 with TRBJ2-7, with D perhaps TRBD1 (5 bases). Germline CDR1 and CDR2: MNHEY and SMNVEV (reference sequence). The CDR3 loop spans 18 amino acids. The V end was cut by 3 bases, the J end by 0 bases, with 21 bases between. The CDR3, as DNA: TGTGCCAGCAGTTTCCGGTCCGCTGTAGGGGTTTACTCCTACGAGCAGTACTTC. Encoded protein: CASSFRSAVGVYSYEQYF.

The J gene is TRBJ2-1, the V gene TRBV5-1; D is undetermined. Trimming removed 0 bases at V and 0 bases at J, with 7 bases between. There are 15 residues in the CDR3. Germline V gives CDR1 SGHRS, CDR2 YFSETQ. CDR3 sequence reads: CASSLELPSYNEQFF. The CDR3 DNA is TGCGCCAGCAGCTTGGAACTACCCTCCTACAATGAGCAGTTCTTC.

This sequence joins TRBV5-4 and TRBJ2-7, with TRBD1 as a possible D gene (6 bases). Germline values: CDR1 SGHNT, CDR2 YYREEE (reference sequence). The CDR3 has 13 amino acids. V dropped 4 bases and J dropped 6 bases, with 14 bases sitting between them. This CDR3 is CASSPTGRREQYF. CDR3 sequence (DNA): TGTGCCAGCAGCCCAACAGGGCGGCGCGAGCAGTACTTC.

This clone was observed a few times. This rearrangement joins TRBV5-4 to TRBJ2-3; D gene uncertain. V gave up 0 bases and J gave up 0 bases, with 11 bases separating them. The CDR3 length is 16 residues. Germline CDR1 and CDR2: SGHNT and YYREEE (reference sequence). The CDR3 loop is CASSLGGSESTDTQYF. In DNA, the CDR3 is TGTGCCAGCAGCTTGGGCGGCAGCGAGAGCACAGATACGCAGTATTTT.

The chain employs TRBV7-9 and TRBJ1-4, with 8 bases identical to TRBD1. Per the germline V gene, CDR1 is SEHNR and CDR2 is FQNEAQ (reference sequence). This CDR3 comprises 14 residues. The trim removed 4 bases at V and 7 bases at J, leaving 5 bases unmatched. The CDR3 coding sequence is TGTGCCAGCAGCTCGACAGGGGTGGGTGAAAAACTGTTTTTT. Encoded protein: CASSSTGVGEKLFF.